These 6 T cell receptor beta chains were sequenced from one sample in a study of T-cell reconstitution after alpha-beta-depleted transplantation in children. TCRbeta library construction was performed incorporating unique molecular identifiers. TCRdb fed the PCR reads into MiXCR, producing one record per CDR3 protein. Of around 300,000 distinct CDR3 sequences in the sample, 11% were seen once. This specimen consisted of peripheral blood, obtained 180 days after TCRalphabeta/CD19-depleted stem cell transplant. The receptor source for this set is a male patient aged 2 to 9 who had a stem cell transplant for chronic granulomatous disease, so the T cells may come from the graft donor.

This clonotype was seen repeatedly, ten times or more. The rearrangement links TRBV7-9 to TRBJ2-7; 9 nucleotides match TRBD1. This CDR3 comprises 15 residues. Germline assignment: CDR1 SEHNR and CDR2 FQNEAQ (reference sequence). After removal of 3 bases from V and 3 bases from J, the junction contained 6 bases not matched to a gene. The CDR3 nucleotides are TGTGCCAGCAGCTTCCGGACAGGGGTAAACTACGAGCAGTACTTC. This gives the protein CASSFRTGVNYEQYF.

Ten or more counts support this clonotype. The J gene is TRBJ1-3, the V gene TRBV9, with TRBD1 identical over 7 bases. The CDR3 contains 17 residues. Losses at the gene ends were 2 bases for V and 0 bases for J; bases not matched to a gene: 8. CDR1 SGDLS and CDR2 YYNGEE come from the germline V gene. CDR3 amino acids: CASSVNPRDSSGNTIYF. The CDR3 DNA is TGTGCCAGCAGCGTGAACCCCCGGGACAGCTCTGGAAACACCATATATTTT.

This clonotype was counted many times. The chain recombines TRBV29-1 with TRBJ2-3; TRBD2 agrees at 10 bases. Looked up from germline, CDR1 is SQVTM and CDR2 is ANQGSEA. The CDR3 extends over 13 amino acids. Trimming cost V 5 bases and J 4 bases; bases outside gene matches: 3. In DNA, the CDR3 is TGCAGCGTTCCTAGCGGGAGCCCAGATACGCAGTATTTT. Protein sequence: CSVPSGSPDTQYF.

This clonotype occurred many times. The chain couples TRBV20-1 to TRBJ2-3; 13 positions agree with TRBD2. The CDR3 is made up of 17 amino acids. Germline V gene lookup returns CDR1 DFQATT and CDR2 SNEGSKA (reference sequence). V trimming: 3 bases; J trimming: 2 bases; junction bases outside the gene matches: 8. The CDR3 DNA sequence: TGCAGTGCTAGGACTAGCGGGAGGCGGGGGTTCACAGATACGCAGTATTTT. The encoded protein is CSARTSGRRGFTDTQYF.

This clonotype was detected many times. V and J are TRBV12-3 or TRBV12-4 and TRBJ2-2, with 9 bases identical to TRBD2. The V gene end was trimmed by 7 bases and the J gene end by 4 bases; junction bases not matched to a gene: 7. The CDR3 loop spans 15 amino acids. The CDR3 bases are TGTGCCAGCAACTTAGCGGGAGTCAGCACCGGGGAGCTGTTTTTT. Translation gives CASNLAGVSTGELFF.

Ten or more counts support this clonotype. The chain links TRBV27 to TRBJ2-5; a weak D match, TRBD1 (6 bases). V dropped 3 bases and J dropped 2 bases, with 13 bases sitting between them. From germline, CDR1 is MNHEY and CDR2 SMNVEV (reference sequence). This CDR3 region has 15 residues. In DNA, the CDR3 is TGTGCCAGCAGTTTTGGTAACAGGGTGCAAGAGACCCAGTACTTC. It specifies CASSFGNRVQETQYF.